The 16 T cell receptor beta chains in this list originate from one sample, sequenced in a study of CD8+CD57+ T cells in acquired aplastic anemia. The template used for profiling TCR beta VDJ and CDR3 was genomic DNA. TCRdb analysed the reads with MiXCR anew, one entry per CDR3 protein. In the table there are fewer than 150,000 distinct CDR3 sequences, 40% to 60% of which are singletons. The sequencing sample was made of sorted CD4+, CD8+, or CD8+CD57+ T cells (not recorded which) from PBMCs. These receptor sequences come from a human donor in good health, serving as a control.

This clonotype was seen at least ten times. Written as DNA, the CDR3 is TGCAGCGTTGGATCCCGGAGCTCCTACAATGAGCAGTTCTTC. Translating gives CSVGSRSSYNEQFF. This chain uses TRBV29-1 with TRBJ2-1; no clear D gene. Trimming took 4 bases from V and 0 from J, leaving 10 bases between them. Germline CDR1 SQVTM, CDR2 ANQGSEA. CDR3 length equals 14 residues.

The table lists this clonotype with many counts. This sequence joins TRBV6-1 and TRBJ1-2; 9 nucleotides match TRBD1. Germline CDR1 MNHNS, CDR2 SASEGT. The CDR3 sequence is 17 residues long. V gave up 8 bases and J gave up 0 bases; unmatched junction bases: 13. The CDR3 reads CASRTAGTGKANYGYTF. CDR3 bases: TGTGCCAGCCGAACCGCCGGGACAGGGAAGGCTAACTATGGCTACACCTTC.

With regard to this clonotype: The conserved phenylalanine or tryptophan normally closing the CDR3 is absent here, so this likely arose from a read error. The chain's CDR3 is CATSRVAGGRQRDTQYL. The CDR3 DNA sequence: TGTGCCACCAGCAGAGTGGCGGGGGGACGACAAAGAGATACGCAGTATCTT. The chain couples TRBV15 to TRBJ2-3, with TRBD2 identical over 8 bases. V shed 1 base, J shed 5 bases, and the junction held 11 bases outside the gene matches. In germline, CDR1 is LNHNV, CDR2 YYDKDF (reference sequence). This CDR3 region has 17 residues.

The V call is TRBV25-1, the J call TRBJ2-3; unclear D gene. Trimming shortened V by 1 base and J by 9 bases, and 11 bases separated the two germline ends. The CDR3 is 13 amino acids. Germline V lookup: CDR1 MGHDK, CDR2 SYGVNS. CDR3 in amino acids: CASSELGGVTQYF. The DNA of the CDR3 is TGTGCCAGCAGTGAATTAGGTGGCGTGACGCAGTATTTT.

The chain recombines TRBV6-4 with TRBJ1-1, with TRBD1 identical over 7 bases. Germline assignment: CDR1 MRHNA and CDR2 SNTAGT. Trimming took 5 bases from V and 4 from J; bases not matched to a gene: 10. This CDR3 spans 15 amino acids. The CDR3 sequence: CASSPGTGDGTEAFF. CDR3 DNA: TGTGCCAGCAGTCCGGGAACAGGGGACGGCACTGAAGCTTTCTTT.

This clonotype was observed a handful of times. This chain links TRBV18 with TRBJ1-2; tentatively, D is TRBD1 (6 bases). The germline V and J ends were trimmed by 3 bases and 4 bases, with 18 bases remaining between them. The CDR3 length is 16 residues. From germline, CDR1 is KGHSH and CDR2 LQKENI. CDR3 amino acids: CASSPDGLSGAYGYTF. Here the CDR3 DNA reads TGTGCCAGCTCACCCGATGGTCTTTCGGGGGCCTATGGCTACACCTTC.

With respect to this clonotype: The CDR3 carries no conserved terminal phenylalanine or tryptophan, so it likely arises from a read error. The chain uses TRBV19 and TRBJ1-1; 9 bases are a match to TRBD1. V lost 5 bases and J lost 4; bases outside the gene matches: 5. The CDR3 is 14 residues long. Germline V gene sequence: CDR1 LNHDA, CDR2 SQIVND (reference sequence). CDR3 sequence reads: CASSGGQGSTEAFS. DNA of the CDR3: TGTGCCAGTAGTGGTGGACAGGGGAGCACTGAAGCTTTCTCT.

This clonotype turned up a few times. The CDR3 here is CASKGDTEAFF. The CDR3 region has the DNA TGTGCCAGTAAAGGGGACACTGAAGCTTTCTTT. V usage is TRBV19 and J usage is TRBJ1-1, with D perhaps TRBD1 (5 bases). The germline V gene has CDR1 LNHDA and CDR2 SQIVND (reference sequence). Trimming pared 7 bases from V and 3 bases from J, leaving 6 bases between. The CDR3 has 11 amino acids.

This clonotype has at least ten counts. The chain combines TRBV27 with TRBJ1-1; possible D gene TRBD1, 6 bases. Looked up from germline, CDR1 is MNHEY and CDR2 is SMNVEV (reference sequence). The CDR3 loop spans 13 amino acids. The V end lost 3 bases, the J end lost 5 bases, and 10 bases lay between the germline ends. CDR3 coding DNA: TGTGCCAGCAGTTTCTGGGGGCGGACTGAAGCTTTCTTT. It codes for CASSFWGRTEAFF.

The CDR3, as DNA: TGTGCCAGCAGTGAATACCGGCGGGGGAGCTCCTACGAGCAGTACTTC. Amino acids: CASSEYRRGSSYEQYF. The chain is built from TRBV25-1 and TRBJ2-7, with 7 bases aligning to TRBD2. Germline trimming cut 0 bases from V and 0 bases from J; bases unmatched to any gene: 5. The CDR3 runs 16 residues. The germline V gene encodes CDR1 MGHDK and CDR2 SYGVNS.

To note about this clonotype: At one boundary the junction diverges from the germline segment, which might be a read error. This rearrangement joins TRBV10-3 to TRBJ2-3, with 8 bases lining up with TRBD2. The CDR3 spans 16 residues. The germline CDR1 and CDR2 sequences are ENHRY and SYGVKD. For the CDR3, the DNA is TGTGCCAGCAGTGCGACGGGGGGGCCGGGCACAGATACGCAGTATTTT. Amino acid sequence: CASSATGGPGTDTQYF.

The rearrangement joins TRBV10-3 to TRBJ2-3; TRBD2 agrees at 9 bases. This CDR3 region has 13 residues. Germline V gives CDR1 ENHRY, CDR2 SYGVKD. The V and J ends lost 7 bases and 7 bases, in that order; junction bases with no gene match: 6. CDR3 residues: CAIMSGGMYTQYF. CDR3 nucleotides: TGTGCCATCATGAGCGGGGGGATGTATACGCAGTATTTT.

The CDR3 here is CASHSTGPNYGYTF. DNA for the CDR3: TGTGCCAGCCACTCGACAGGGCCTAACTATGGCTACACCTTC. The rearrangement links TRBV19 to TRBJ1-2; 7 nucleotides match TRBD1. With 9 bases clipped from V and 0 bases from J, the junction kept 7 bases outside the gene matches. Germline V lookup: CDR1 LNHDA, CDR2 SQIVND (reference sequence). This CDR3 region has 14 residues.

This clonotype has more than one count but fewer than ten. The J gene is TRBJ2-2, the V gene TRBV2, with 10 bases identical to TRBD2. This CDR3 region has 14 residues. CDR1 is SNHLY and CDR2 is FYNNEI in the germline V gene. Unmatched junction bases numbered 2, after V lost 4 bases and J lost 6 bases. Written as DNA, the CDR3 is TGTGCCAGCAGTGGAGGACTAGCGGCCGGGGAGCTGTTTTTT. Protein: CASSGGLAAGELFF.

This clonotype has ten or more counts. The chain links TRBV6-4 to TRBJ2-1, with TRBD2 matching over 11 bases. Germline assignment: CDR1 MRHNA and CDR2 SNTAGT. The CDR3 extends over 14 amino acids. The ends lost 5 bases at V and 7 bases at J; junction bases unmatched: 4. Written as DNA, the CDR3 is TGTGCCAGCAGTTTTAGCGGGGGGGCAAATGAGCAGTTCTTC. Translating it yields CASSFSGGANEQFF.

The sample holds many counts of this clonotype. The chain combines TRBV15 with TRBJ2-1; the match to TRBD2 covers 7 bases. This CDR3 is 13 amino acids long. The V gene's germline CDR1 is LNHNV and CDR2 YYDKDF (reference sequence). Trimming removed 1 base from V and 10 bases from J; junction bases left unmatched: 4. The CDR3 sequence: CATSRGVGGEQFF. In nucleotides, the CDR3 is TGTGCCACCAGCAGAGGGGTGGGAGGGGAGCAGTTCTTC.